A selection of T cell receptor beta chains follows, all from one sample in a study of blood T cell repertoires in COVID-19. Method: immunoSEQ multiplex PCR; TCRdb's copy keeps in-frame clones and lacks some. Of 65,000 to 90,000 clones listed, 60% to 80% are singletons. Specimen: peripheral blood. The receptors shown here come from a man aged 65 to 79 with active or convalescent COVID-19. Both conserved end residues are part of each CDR3. The D gene is left open where the match is weak. Rows give clone size only sometimes, using once, few, many, or a class for an expanded clone.

TRBJ2-5 | few | TRBD2 | TRBV7-9 | TGTGCCAGCAGCTCGTGGACTAGCGGGGGGGCCCAAGAGACCCAGTACTTC | CASSSWTSGGAQETQYF
TRBJ2-2 | NA | TRBD2 | TRBV11-3 | TGTGCCAGCAGCTTTGCGGGGGGCCCGTTCTCCGGGGAGCTGTTTTTT | CASSFAGGPFSGELFF
TRBJ2-7 | NA | TRBD1 | TRBV11-3 | TGTGCCAGCAGCTTAGGAGGCGGGACAGGGGGCGAGCAGTACTTC | CASSLGGGTGGEQYF
TRBJ2-6 | NA | TRBD2 | TRBV27 | TGTGCCAGCAGTTTACTGGGGGGGGGCTCTGGGGCCAACGTCCTGACTTTC | CASSLLGGGSGANVLTF
TRBJ2-5 | NA | NA | TRBV5-6 | TGTGCCAGCAGCATTCAGGGAAGAAAGACCCAGTACTTC | CASSIQGRKTQYF
TRBJ2-5 | NA | TRBD1 | TRBV4-1 | TGCGCCTCCGGGACAGGGGTCCAAGAGACCCAGTACTTC | CASGTGVQETQYF
TRBJ2-2 | NA | NA | TRBV7-7 | TGTGCCAGCAGCTTTGACATCCCTGGGACCGGGGAGCTGTTTTTT | CASSFDIPGTGELFF
TRBJ2-5 | NA | TRBD2 | TRBV10-1 | TGCGCCAGCAGTGAGGGGACTAGCGGGGAGGAGACCCAGTACTTC | CASSEGTSGEETQYF
TRBJ2-7 | NA | NA | TRBV6-5 | TGTGCCAGCACTCGTACTCGGGGAAACTACGAGCAGTACTTC | CASTRTRGNYEQYF
TRBJ2-1 | NA | NA | TRBV7-9 | TGTGCCAGCAGCTTAGGGGGGACTGCGGGAAGTAATGAGCAGTTCTTC | CASSLGGTAGSNEQFF
TRBJ2-2 | NA | NA | TRBV28 | TGTGCCAGCTTGGAGGTTTTTGGCGGGGAGCTGTTTTTT | CASLEVFGGELFF
TRBJ1-5 | NA | NA | TRBV21-1 | TGTGCCAGCAGCAATCCGCGTGACAGGATCCGGTGGCACAGACAGCCCCAGCATTTT | CASSNPRDRIRWHRQPQHF
TRBJ2-7 | NA | NA | TRBV11-1 | TGTGCCAGCAGCTTAACTCTGAGCCCGCTAGGTGAGCAGTACTTC | CASSLTLSPLGEQYF
TRBJ2-7 | NA | NA | TRBV7-2 | TGTGCCAGCAGCGTCCGGGACATCGGTTCCTACGAGCAGTACTTC | CASSVRDIGSYEQYF
TRBJ1-2 | NA | NA | TRBV21-1 | TGTGCCAGCAGCAAAGACGGTTGCGGGGACGGCTATGGCTACACCTTC | CASSKDGCGDGYGYTF
TRBJ2-7 | few | NA | TRBV28 | TGTGCCAGCAGTACGGGGGTCTACGAGCAGTACTTC | CASSTGVYEQYF
TRBJ2-2 | NA | TRBD2 | TRBV3-1/TRBV3-2 | TGTGCCAGCAGCCAACGCGGGGGGGCCGGCGGGGAGCTGTTTTTT | CASSQRGGAGGELFF
TRBJ1-2 | NA | NA | TRBV2 | TGTGCCAGCAGTACACAGGGAGAGATTAACTATGGCTACACCTTC | CASSTQGEINYGYTF
TRBJ2-1 | NA | NA | TRBV13 | TGTGCCAGCAGCTTATTAGCGGCCTACAATGAGCAGTTCTTC | CASSLLAAYNEQFF
TRBJ1-4 | NA | NA | TRBV2 | TGTGCCAGCGTCTTTGCAACTGGTGAAAAACTGTTTTTT | CASVFATGEKLFF
TRBJ2-7 | NA | TRBD2 | TRBV7-6 | TGTGCCTCCGGGACTAGCGGGGCGGTCGCGAGCGAGCAGTACTTC | CASGTSGAVASEQYF
TRBJ1-5 | NA | NA | TRBV12-3/TRBV12-4 | TGTGCCAGCAGCCAGGCCGGCAATCAGCCCCAGCATTTT | CASSQAGNQPQHF
TRBJ1-1 | NA | NA | TRBV5-1 | TGCGCCAGCAGCTTGGCCGCGGATAACACTGAAGCTTTCTTT | CASSLAADNTEAFF
TRBJ2-1 | NA | NA | TRBV10-3 | TGTGCCATCAGTGACTTGACTACTAATGTCAATGAGCAGTTCTTC | CAISDLTTNVNEQFF
TRBJ1-5 | NA | NA | TRBV7-9 | TGTGCCAGCAGCTTTGGGGGGGACGGGCAGCCCCAGCATTTT | CASSFGGDGQPQHF
TRBJ2-2 | NA | TRBD1 | TRBV7-9 | TGTGCCAGCAGCTTTGTACAGGGGATGAACACCGGGGAGCTGTTTTTT | CASSFVQGMNTGELFF
TRBJ1-2 | few | TRBD1 | TRBV30 | TGTGCCTGGAGTTCATACGGGACAGGGAACTATGGCTACACCTTC | CAWSSYGTGNYGYTF
TRBJ1-4 | NA | NA | TRBV2 | TGTGCCAGCAGTGACCCGGGTGAAAAACTGTTTTTT | CASSDPGEKLFF
TRBJ2-5 | NA | NA | TRBV19 | TGTGCCAGTAGTATAGAGGGAGACAGGGAGACCCAGTACTTC | CASSIEGDRETQYF
TRBJ2-1 | once | TRBD2 | TRBV6-5 | TGTGCCAGCAGTTGGACTAGCGGGGGGAACAATGAGCAGTTCTTC | CASSWTSGGNNEQFF
TRBJ1-3 | NA | NA | TRBV4-2 | TGTGCCAGCAGCCAAGTCACAGGGTATGAAAACACCATATATTTT | CASSQVTGYENTIYF
TRBJ1-4 | few | NA | TRBV2 | TGTGCCAGCAGTGAAGGTCTAACTAATGAAAAACTGTTTTTT | CASSEGLTNEKLFF
TRBJ1-2 | NA | TRBD1 | TRBV28 | TGTGCCAGCACTCCCGGGACAGACTATGGCTACACCTTC | CASTPGTDYGYTF
TRBJ2-4 | NA | NA | TRBV9 | TGTGCCAGCAGCGTAGAACCGGCGGAAGCCAAAAACATTCAGTACTTC | CASSVEPAEAKNIQYF
TRBJ2-3 | NA | NA | TRBV5-1 | TGCGCCAGCGGGGAGTACGGGGGTGCTGCAGATACGCAGTATTTT | CASGEYGGAADTQYF
TRBJ1-1 | NA | NA | TRBV27 | TGTGCCAGCAGTGTCCGGGGGAGGGCTTTCTTT | CASSVRGRAFF
TRBJ2-5 | few | TRBD2 | TRBV10-2 | TGCGCCAGCAGTGGGAGCGGGGGGCAAGAGACCCAGTACTTC | CASSGSGGQETQYF
TRBJ2-2 | NA | TRBD2 | TRBV24-1 | TGTGCCACCAGTGATTGGGAGGGTAGGACCGGGGAGCTGTTTTTT | CATSDWEGRTGELFF
TRBJ1-2 | NA | NA | TRBV3-1/TRBV3-2 | TGTGCCAGCAGCCAAGGTCAAGGCTACACCTTC | CASSQGQGYTF
TRBJ2-3 | few | TRBD2 | TRBV5-4 | TGTGCCAGCAGTTCAGCGGGGGGTCGGGATACGCAGTATTTT | CASSSAGGRDTQYF
TRBJ1-2 | NA | NA | TRBV2 | TGTGCCAGCAGTGTCGACAGGAACAACTATGGCTACACCTTC | CASSVDRNNYGYTF
TRBJ2-1 | few | NA | TRBV11-3 | TGTGCCAGCAGCTTAGGCCGGGACATTGAGCAGTTCTTC | CASSLGRDIEQFF